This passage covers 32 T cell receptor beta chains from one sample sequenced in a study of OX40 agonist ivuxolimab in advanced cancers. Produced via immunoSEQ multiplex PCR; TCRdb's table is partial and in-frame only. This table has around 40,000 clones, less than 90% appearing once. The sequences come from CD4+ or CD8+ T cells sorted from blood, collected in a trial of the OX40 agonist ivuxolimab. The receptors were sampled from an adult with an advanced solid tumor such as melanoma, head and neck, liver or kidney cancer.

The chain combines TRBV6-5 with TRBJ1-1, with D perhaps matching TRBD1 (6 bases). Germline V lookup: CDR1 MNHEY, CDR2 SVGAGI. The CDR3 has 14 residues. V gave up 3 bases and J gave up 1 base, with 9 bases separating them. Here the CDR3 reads CASSYGTTNTEAFF. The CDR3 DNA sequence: TGTGCCAGCAGTTATGGGACAACGAACACTGAAGCTTTCTTT.

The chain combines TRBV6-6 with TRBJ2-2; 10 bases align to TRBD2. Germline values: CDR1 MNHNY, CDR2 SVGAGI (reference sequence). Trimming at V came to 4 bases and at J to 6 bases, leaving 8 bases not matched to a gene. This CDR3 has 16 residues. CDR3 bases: TGTGCCAGCAGTTCGCCGGGACTAGCGAAGGCCGGGGAGCTGTTTTTT. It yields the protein CASSSPGLAKAGELFF.

The CDR3 coding sequence is TGCAGCGTTGATCCCAGGGGTTATGGCTACACCTTC. It translates to CSVDPRGYGYTF. This sequence joins TRBV29-1 and TRBJ1-2, with TRBD1 as a possible D gene (6 bases). The V gene's germline CDR1 is SQVTM and CDR2 ANQGSEA. The CDR3 spans 12 residues. V lost 3 bases and J 5 bases, leaving 10 bases between the germline ends.

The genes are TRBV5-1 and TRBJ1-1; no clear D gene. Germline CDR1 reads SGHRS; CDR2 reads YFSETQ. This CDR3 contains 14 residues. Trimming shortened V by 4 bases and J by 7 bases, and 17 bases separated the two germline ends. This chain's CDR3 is CASSRTPRADEAFF. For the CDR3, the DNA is TGCGCCAGCAGCAGAACCCCGCGGGCCGATGAAGCTTTCTTT.

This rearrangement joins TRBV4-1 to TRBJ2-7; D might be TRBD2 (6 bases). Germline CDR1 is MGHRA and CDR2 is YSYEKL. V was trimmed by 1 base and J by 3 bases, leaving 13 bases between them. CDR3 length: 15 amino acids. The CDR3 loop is CASSQGISGGYEQYF. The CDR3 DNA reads TGCGCCAGCAGCCAAGGGATCTCCGGGGGCTACGAGCAGTACTTC.

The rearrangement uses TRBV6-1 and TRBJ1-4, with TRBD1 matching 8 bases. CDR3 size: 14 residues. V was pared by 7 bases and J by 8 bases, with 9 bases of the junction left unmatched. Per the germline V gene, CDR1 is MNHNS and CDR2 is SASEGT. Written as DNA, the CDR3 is TGTGCCAGCAAACTCGGACAGGGTGGAGAAAAACTGTTTTTT. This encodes CASKLGQGGEKLFF.

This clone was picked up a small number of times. DNA of the CDR3: TGCAGTGCAACCGTTTACAATGAGCAGTTCTTC. The encoded protein is CSATVYNEQFF. The V call is TRBV20-1, the J call TRBJ2-1, with unresolved D. CDR1 is DFQATT and CDR2 is SNEGSKA in the germline V gene (reference sequence). The CDR3 is made up of 11 amino acids. Trimming pared 6 bases from V and 4 bases from J, leaving 7 bases between.

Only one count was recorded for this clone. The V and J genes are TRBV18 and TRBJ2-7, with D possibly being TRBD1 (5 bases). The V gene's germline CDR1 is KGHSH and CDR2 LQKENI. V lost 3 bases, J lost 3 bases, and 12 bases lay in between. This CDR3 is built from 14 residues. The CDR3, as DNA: TGTGCCAGCTCACCGACCCAGGGAAACTACGAGCAGTACTTC. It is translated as CASSPTQGNYEQYF.

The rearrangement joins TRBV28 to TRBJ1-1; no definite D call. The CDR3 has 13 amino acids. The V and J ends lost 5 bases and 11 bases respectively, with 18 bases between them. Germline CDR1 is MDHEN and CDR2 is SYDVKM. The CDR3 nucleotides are TGTGCCAGCAGTCCAACCCACTTACCGCGGGCTTTCTTT. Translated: CASSPTHLPRAFF.

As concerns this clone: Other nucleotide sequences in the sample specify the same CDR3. The CDR3 loop reads CASSLLRGNTEAFF. As DNA, the CDR3 is TGCGCCAGCAGCCTCCTTCGGGGGAACACTGAAGCTTTCTTT. The chain uses TRBV5-1 and TRBJ1-1; D gene unclear. The CDR3 is 14 amino acids. Trimming stripped 4 bases from V and 1 base from J, with 11 bases between. Germline V gives CDR1 SGHRS, CDR2 YFSETQ.

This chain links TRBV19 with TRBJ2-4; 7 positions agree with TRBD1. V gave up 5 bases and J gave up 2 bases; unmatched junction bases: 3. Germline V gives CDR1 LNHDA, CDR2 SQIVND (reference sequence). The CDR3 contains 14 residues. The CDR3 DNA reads TGTGCCAGTAGTGAGGACAGGTCCAAAAACATTCAGTACTTC. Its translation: CASSEDRSKNIQYF.

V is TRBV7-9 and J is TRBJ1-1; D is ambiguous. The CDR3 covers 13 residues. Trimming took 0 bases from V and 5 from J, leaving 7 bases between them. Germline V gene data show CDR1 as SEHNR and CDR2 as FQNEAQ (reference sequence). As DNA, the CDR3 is TGTGCCAGCAGCTTAGCTCAGGTGACTGAAGCTTTCTTT. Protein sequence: CASSLAQVTEAFF. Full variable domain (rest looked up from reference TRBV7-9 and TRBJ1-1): DTGVSQNPRHKITKRGQNVTFRCDPISEHNRLYWYRQTLGQGPEFLTYFQNEAQLEKSRLLSDRFSAERPKGSFSTLEIQRTEQGDSAMYLCASSLAQVTEAFFGQGTRLTVV.

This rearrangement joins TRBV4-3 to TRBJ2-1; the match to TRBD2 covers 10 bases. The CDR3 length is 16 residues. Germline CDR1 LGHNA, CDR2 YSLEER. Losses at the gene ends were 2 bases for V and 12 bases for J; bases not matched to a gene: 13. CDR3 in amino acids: CASSQTWTSGLGGQFF. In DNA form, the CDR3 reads TGCGCCAGCAGCCAAACCTGGACTAGCGGCCTCGGGGGGCAGTTCTTC.

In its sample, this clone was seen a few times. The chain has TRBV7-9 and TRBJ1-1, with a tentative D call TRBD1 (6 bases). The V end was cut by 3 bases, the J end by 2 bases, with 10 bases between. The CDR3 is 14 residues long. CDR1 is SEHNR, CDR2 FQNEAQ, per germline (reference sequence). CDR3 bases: TGTGCCAGCAGCTTGCGACAGGCAAACACTGAAGCTTTCTTT. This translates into CASSLRQANTEAFF.

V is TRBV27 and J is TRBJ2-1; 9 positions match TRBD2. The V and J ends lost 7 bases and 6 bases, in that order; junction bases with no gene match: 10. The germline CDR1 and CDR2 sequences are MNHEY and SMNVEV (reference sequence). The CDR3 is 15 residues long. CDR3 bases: TGTGCCAGCACTCCCCAGCGGGAGGTCTTCAATGAGCAGTTCTTC. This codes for CASTPQREVFNEQFF.

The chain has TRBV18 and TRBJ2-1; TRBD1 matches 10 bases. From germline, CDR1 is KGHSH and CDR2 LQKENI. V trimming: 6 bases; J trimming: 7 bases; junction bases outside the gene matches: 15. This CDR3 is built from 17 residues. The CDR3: CASSHTMGQGMDNEQFF. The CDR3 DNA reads TGTGCCAGCTCTCACACCATGGGACAGGGGATGGATAATGAGCAGTTCTTC.

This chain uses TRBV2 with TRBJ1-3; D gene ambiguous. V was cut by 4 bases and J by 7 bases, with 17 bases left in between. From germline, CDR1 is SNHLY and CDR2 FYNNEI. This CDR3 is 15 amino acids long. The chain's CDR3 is CASSVLEVLGNTIYF. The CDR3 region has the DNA TGTGCCAGCAGTGTCTTAGAGGTCCTCGGGAACACCATATATTTT.

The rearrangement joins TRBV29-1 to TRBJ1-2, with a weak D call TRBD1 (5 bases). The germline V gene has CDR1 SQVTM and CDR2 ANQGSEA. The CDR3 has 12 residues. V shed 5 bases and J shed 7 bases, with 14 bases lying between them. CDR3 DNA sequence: TGCAGCGTTTTTTTACAAGGGGTTGGCTACACCTTC. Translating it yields CSVFLQGVGYTF.

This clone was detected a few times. The CDR3, as DNA: TGCAGCGTGAGAGAAAGGGTAGATACGCAGTATTTT. This codes for CSVRERVDTQYF. V gene TRBV29-1 combines with J gene TRBJ2-3; D gene uncertain. Trimming took off 6 bases at V and 5 bases at J, with 12 bases between the two ends. The CDR3 is 12 amino acids. Germline-derived CDR1 and CDR2 are SQVTM and ANQGSEA.

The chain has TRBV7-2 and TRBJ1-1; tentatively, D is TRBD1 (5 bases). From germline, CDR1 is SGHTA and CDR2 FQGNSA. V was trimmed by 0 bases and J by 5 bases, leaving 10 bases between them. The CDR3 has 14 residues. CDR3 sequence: CASSLAGGRTEAFF. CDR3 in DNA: TGTGCCAGCAGCTTAGCTGGGGGAAGAACTGAAGCTTTCTTT. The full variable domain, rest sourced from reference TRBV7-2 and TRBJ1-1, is GAGVSQSPSNKVTEKGKDVELRCDPISGHTALYWYRQSLGQGLEFLIYFQGNSAPDKSGLPSDRFSAERTGGSVSTLTIQRTQQEDSAVYLCASSLAGGRTEAFFGQGTRLTVV.

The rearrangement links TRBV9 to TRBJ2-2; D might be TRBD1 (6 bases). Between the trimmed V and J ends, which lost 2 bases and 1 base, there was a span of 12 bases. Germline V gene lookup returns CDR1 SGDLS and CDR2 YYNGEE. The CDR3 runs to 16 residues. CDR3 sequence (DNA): TGTGCCAGCAGCGTGGGACATGTTGGGAACACCGGGGAGCTGTTTTTT. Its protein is CASSVGHVGNTGELFF.

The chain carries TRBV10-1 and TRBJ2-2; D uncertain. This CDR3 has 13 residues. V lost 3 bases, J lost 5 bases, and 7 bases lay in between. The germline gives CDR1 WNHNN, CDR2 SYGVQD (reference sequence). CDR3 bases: TGCGCCAGCAGTGAAGCCCTGACCGGGGAGCTGTTTTTT. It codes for CASSEALTGELFF.

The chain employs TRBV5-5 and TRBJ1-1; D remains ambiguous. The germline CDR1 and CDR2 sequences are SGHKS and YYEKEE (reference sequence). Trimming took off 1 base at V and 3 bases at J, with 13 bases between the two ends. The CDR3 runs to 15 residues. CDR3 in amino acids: CASSLSHGADTEAFF. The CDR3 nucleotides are TGTGCCAGCAGCTTGTCACACGGCGCAGACACTGAAGCTTTCTTT.

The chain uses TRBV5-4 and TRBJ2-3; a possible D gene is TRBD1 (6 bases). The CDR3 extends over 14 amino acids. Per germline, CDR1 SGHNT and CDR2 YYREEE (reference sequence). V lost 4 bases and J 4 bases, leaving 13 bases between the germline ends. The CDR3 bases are TGTGCCAGCAGCCCACAGGGAAATGCAGATACGCAGTATTTT. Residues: CASSPQGNADTQYF.

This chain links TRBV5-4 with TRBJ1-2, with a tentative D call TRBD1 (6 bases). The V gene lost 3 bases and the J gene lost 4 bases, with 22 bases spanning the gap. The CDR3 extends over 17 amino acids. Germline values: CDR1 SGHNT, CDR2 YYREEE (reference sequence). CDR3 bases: TGTGCCAGCAGCTCCGGCCAGGGGCCAGGCAACGCCTATGGCTACACCTTC. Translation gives CASSSGQGPGNAYGYTF.

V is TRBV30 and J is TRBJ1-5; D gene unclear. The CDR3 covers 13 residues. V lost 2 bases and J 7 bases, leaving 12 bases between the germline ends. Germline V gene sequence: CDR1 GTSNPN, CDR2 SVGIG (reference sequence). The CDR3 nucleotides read TGTGCCTGGAGTCGGCAGTCAGACCAGCCCCAGCATTTT. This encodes CAWSRQSDQPQHF.

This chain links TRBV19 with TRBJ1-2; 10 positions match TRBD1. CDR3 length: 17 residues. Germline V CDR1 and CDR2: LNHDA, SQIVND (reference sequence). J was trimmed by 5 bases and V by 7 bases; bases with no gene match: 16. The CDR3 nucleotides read TGTGCCAGTACCAGTCAAAACCGACAGGGGGCTATATATGGCTACACCTTC. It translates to CASTSQNRQGAIYGYTF.

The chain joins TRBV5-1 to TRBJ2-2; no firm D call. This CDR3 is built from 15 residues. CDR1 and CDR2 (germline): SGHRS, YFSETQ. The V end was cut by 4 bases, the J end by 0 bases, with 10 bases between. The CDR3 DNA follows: TGCGCCAGCAGCCATGACACGTCGAACACCGGGGAGCTGTTTTTT. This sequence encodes CASSHDTSNTGELFF.

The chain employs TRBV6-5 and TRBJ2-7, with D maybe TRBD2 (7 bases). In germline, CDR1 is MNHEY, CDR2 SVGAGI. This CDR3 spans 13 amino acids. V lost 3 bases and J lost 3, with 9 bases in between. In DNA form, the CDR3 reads TGTGCCAGCAGTTATAGGGGGGGCTACGAGCAGTACTTC. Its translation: CASSYRGGYEQYF.

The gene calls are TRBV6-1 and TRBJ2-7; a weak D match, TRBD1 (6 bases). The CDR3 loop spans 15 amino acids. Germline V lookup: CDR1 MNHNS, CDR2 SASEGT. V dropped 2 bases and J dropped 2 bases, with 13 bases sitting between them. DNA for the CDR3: TGTGCCAGCAGTGAATCCACGCAGGGGACCTACGAGCAGTACTTC. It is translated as CASSESTQGTYEQYF.

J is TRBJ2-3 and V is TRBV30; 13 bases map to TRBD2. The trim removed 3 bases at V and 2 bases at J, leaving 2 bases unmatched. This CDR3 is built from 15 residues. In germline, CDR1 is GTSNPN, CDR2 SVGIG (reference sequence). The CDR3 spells CAWRGLAGNTDTQYF. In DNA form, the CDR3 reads TGTGCCTGGAGGGGACTAGCGGGGAACACAGATACGCAGTATTTT.

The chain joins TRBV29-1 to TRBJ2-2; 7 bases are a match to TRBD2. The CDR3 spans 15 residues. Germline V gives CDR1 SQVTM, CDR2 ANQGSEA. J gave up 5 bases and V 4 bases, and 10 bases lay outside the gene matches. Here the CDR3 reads CSVVLAGDTTGELFF. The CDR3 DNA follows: TGCAGCGTTGTGTTGGCGGGAGATACGACCGGGGAGCTGTTTTTT.